This T cell receptor (beta chain) was found in a study of shared clonotypes between healthy human individuals. Study-level background: The donors, a couple of women and three men, were aged 18 to 49.

CDR3 length: 16 residues. Looked up from germline, CDR1 is SGHRS and CDR2 is YFSETQ. V dropped 2 bases and J dropped 4; count of bases not matched to a gene: 5. Method: immunoSEQ multiplex PCR; TCRdb's copy keeps in-frame clones and lacks some. Here the sample spans about 2.4 million clones, roughly 93% being singletons. Nashville, Tennessee was home to all donors, each a Caucasian adult. This chain connects TRBV5-1 to TRBJ2-2; 10 positions agree with TRBD2. The TCR originated in a man between 18 and 29 years old in good health. Some clones in this sample may be carry-over from other donors' samples. Sequencing input: naive CD4+ T cells from PBMCs. Subset here: CD45RA+ positively selected. The CDR3: CASSFDLAGVTGELFF. CDR3 DNA sequence: TGCGCCAGCAGCTTCGACCTAGCGGGAGTCACCGGGGAGCTGTTTTTT.